The T cell receptor beta chain described here comes from a study of neoadjuvant anti-PD-1 for oral cavity cancer. Overall study: Before surgery, most patients got three to four biweekly 3 mg/kg nivolumab doses. Patients without progression received a fourth nivolumab dose around day 43, then surgical resection on days 50-56.

For this clone: What it recognizes is unknown.

TCRdb's copy holds only in-frame clones and misses some; the assay was immunoSEQ multiplex PCR. Among some 14,000 clones listed, around two thirds were seen once. The ends were cut back, 2 bases at V and 10 bases at J, with 12 bases in the middle. The germline CDR1 and CDR2 sequences are MGHRA and YSYEKL. This CDR3 contains 13 residues. Blood cells were analyzed directly, without culture or expansion. General study points: With a few patients per group, TCR findings need larger cohorts.

The source material was PBMCs, sampled before nivolumab (anti-PD-1) treatment. This TCR was sampled from a person aged 40 to 85 with oral cavity squamous cell carcinoma. This chain links TRBV4-1 with TRBJ2-1; possibly TRBD2 for D (7 bases). The CDR3 DNA is TGCGCCAGCAGCCAACCAAGGGGGGGGGAGCAGTTCTTC. Amino acid sequence: CASSQPRGGEQFF.